This TCR beta chain was profiled in a study of cytomegalovirus exposure and HLA in healthy donors. The wider study: The early release's HLA-typed donors yielded 78 million or so unique TCRs.

On this clone: Its cognate antigen is unknown.

Study results and caveats: Roughly uniform depth of sequencing across donors was assumed in presence/absence analyses. It is likely that the observed cluster of highly shared sequence variants was a sequencing artifact.

A multiplex PCR was run with 60 Vbeta primers and 13 Jbeta primers. Data came from immunoSEQ multiplex PCR; TCRdb stores just in-frame clones and leaves some out. Here the sample spans about 160,000 clones, less than 85% being singletons. Input material: PBMCs. The TCR originated in a man aged 35 to 55 in good health and CMV-seronegative.

CDR3 region: CASSPAGSLGGEQFF. CDR3 in DNA: TGTGCCAGCTCACCAGCAGGCTCTCTGGGGGGTGAGCAGTTCTTC. This rearrangement joins TRBV18 to TRBJ2-1; possibly TRBD2 for D (6 bases). The germline V gene encodes CDR1 KGHSH and CDR2 LQKENI. V shed 2 bases and J shed 9 bases, with 17 bases lying between them. The CDR3 is 15 residues long.